This T cell receptor beta chain was retrieved from a study of T cells in Graves' hyperthyroidism and ophthalmopathy. Overall study results and limits: A model built on 13 V-J features separated ophthalmopathy from stable hyperthyroidism.

Regarding this clonotype: Its antigen is undetermined.

Lactation, pregnancy, other autoimmune disease or uncontrolled infection excluded patients. The CDR3 regions of TCR beta were amplified from RNA transcripts. HTBI primers were the set used in a first-round RT-PCR of the TCR CDR3. TCRdb itself ran the multiplex PCR reads through MiXCR, one entry per CDR3 protein. The repertoire has some 490,000 distinct CDR3 sequences, roughly a sixth of them found once; the top ten carry approximately 32%. This clonotype was obtained from a woman aged 25 to 39 with Graves' ophthalmopathy. Sequenced sample: blood.

CDR3 in DNA: TGTGCCATCAGTGATAGGGAGGCAGGGGGCAACACCGGGGAGCTGTTTTTT. Translation gives CAISDREAGGNTGELFF. The rearrangement uses TRBV10-3 and TRBJ2-2, with 8 bases that match TRBD1. The trim removed 3 bases at V and 2 bases at J, leaving 8 bases unmatched. From germline, CDR1 is ENHRY and CDR2 SYGVKD. This CDR3 has 17 amino acids.